One sample yielded the 12 T cell receptor beta chains listed below, sequenced in a study of shared clonotypes between healthy human individuals. Assay used: immunoSEQ multiplex PCR; TCRdb lists only in-frame clones, some missing. The table lists approximately 510,000 clones, roughly 78% of them singletons, with 10% to 15% in the top ten. Sequenced input: PBMCs. These receptors came from a woman in her thirties or forties in good health. Some clones in this sample may be carry-over from other donors' samples.

The V call is TRBV5-1, the J call TRBJ1-1; 7 bases agree with TRBD1. With V trimmed by 5 bases and J by 1 base, 14 bases remained unmatched. Germline V gives CDR1 SGHRS, CDR2 YFSETQ. The CDR3 is made up of 17 amino acids. The CDR3: CASRFTTGATGNTEAFF. The CDR3 DNA follows: TGCGCCAGCAGGTTCACCACAGGGGCGACGGGGAACACTGAAGCTTTCTTT.

The V gene is TRBV7-6, the J gene TRBJ2-3; D unresolved. The CDR3 loop spans 14 amino acids. CDR1 is SGHVS and CDR2 is FNYEAQ in the germline V gene. Trimming cost V 3 bases and J 5 bases, with 12 bases left between them. The CDR3 is CASSFAAGGDTQYF. CDR3 coding DNA: TGTGCCAGCAGCTTTGCGGCAGGTGGAGATACGCAGTATTTT.

The V and J genes are TRBV19 and TRBJ2-4; possibly TRBD2 for D (5 bases). The CDR3 sequence is 15 residues long. With 6 bases removed from V and 0 bases from J, the gap between germline ends came to 12 bases. The germline gives CDR1 LNHDA, CDR2 SQIVND (reference sequence). CDR3 residues: CASRELAGAKNIQYF. DNA of the CDR3: TGTGCCAGTAGGGAATTGGCGGGAGCCAAAAACATTCAGTACTTC.

A word on this clone: This sample also contains other DNA sequences that code for the same CDR3. J is TRBJ2-7 and V is TRBV28; no firm D call. The CDR3 contains 11 residues. Trimming removed 6 bases from V and 4 bases from J, with 7 bases in between. Germline V gives CDR1 MDHEN, CDR2 SYDVKM. CDR3 DNA: TGTGCCAGCAGCAGAGGTTACGAGCAGTACTTC. It yields the protein CASSRGYEQYF.

CDR3 sequence (DNA): TGTGCCAGCAGCGTAGGCCCCGAAGAGACCCAGTACTTC. Translated: CASSVGPEETQYF. The chain couples TRBV9 to TRBJ2-5; D unresolved. The CDR3 spans 13 residues. Trimming left V 0 bases short and J 3 bases short, with 6 bases between. Germline values: CDR1 SGDLS, CDR2 YYNGEE.

This chain links TRBV28 with TRBJ2-1, with a possible D match to TRBD1 (5 bases). This CDR3 contains 14 residues. Trimming took 4 bases from V and 7 from J, leaving 14 bases between them. Germline V gene sequence: CDR1 MDHEN, CDR2 SYDVKM. CDR3 in amino acids: CASSWRKGKNEQFF. CDR3 nucleotide sequence: TGTGCCAGCAGTTGGCGGAAGGGGAAAAATGAGCAGTTCTTC.

V usage is TRBV6-6 and J usage is TRBJ2-7, with D unclear. The length of the CDR3 is 13 residues. The germline V gene encodes CDR1 MNHNY and CDR2 SVGAGI (reference sequence). Trimming stripped 8 bases from V and 3 bases from J, with 14 bases between. The CDR3 is CASGGYGIYEQYF. As DNA, the CDR3 is TGTGCCAGCGGTGGCTACGGCATCTACGAGCAGTACTTC.

This clone has only a few counts. J is TRBJ2-5 and V is TRBV9; D is undetermined. V lost 4 bases and J 6 bases, leaving 16 bases between the germline ends. From germline, CDR1 is SGDLS and CDR2 YYNGEE. The CDR3 is 14 amino acids. The chain's CDR3 is CASSPFSGGQTQYF. The CDR3 region has the DNA TGTGCCAGCAGCCCCTTCTCCGGTGGGCAGACCCAGTACTTC. The whole variable domain, remainder taken from reference TRBV9 and TRBJ2-5, is DSGVTQTPKHLITATGQRVTLRCSPRSGDLSVYWYQQSLDQGLQFLIQYYNGEERAKGNILERFSAQQFPDLHSELNLSSLELGDSALYFCASSPFSGGQTQYFGPGTRLLVL.

The chain employs TRBV7-6 and TRBJ2-2, with TRBD1 matching 8 bases. In germline, CDR1 is SGHVS, CDR2 FNYEAQ. This CDR3 region has 15 residues. Trimming removed 5 bases from V and 7 bases from J; junction bases left unmatched: 9. This chain's CDR3 is CASSPRTGLGGELFF. CDR3 in DNA: TGTGCCAGCAGCCCTCGGACAGGGTTGGGCGGGGAGCTGTTTTTT.

This sequence joins TRBV19 and TRBJ2-2; unclear D gene. Germline V gives CDR1 LNHDA, CDR2 SQIVND (reference sequence). The CDR3 contains 14 residues. Trimming pared 5 bases from V and 0 bases from J, leaving 7 bases between. The CDR3, as DNA: TGTGCCAGTAGTCGGCAGTCGAACACCGGGGAGCTGTTTTTT. Protein product: CASSRQSNTGELFF.

The chain recombines TRBV5-1 with TRBJ2-1, with 12 positions matching TRBD2. V gave up 4 bases and J gave up 4 bases; unmatched junction bases: 15. The CDR3 has 19 residues. Germline V lookup: CDR1 SGHRS, CDR2 YFSETQ. The CDR3 coding sequence is TGCGCCAGCAGCGCGATGACTAGCGGGAGTATTCTGGAATACAATGAGCAGTTCTTC. Its protein is CASSAMTSGSILEYNEQFF.

The rearrangement links TRBV6-4 to TRBJ2-1, with D tentatively TRBD2 (6 bases). V was shortened by 0 bases and J by 0 bases, with 12 bases between the two germline ends. The germline V gene has CDR1 MRHNA and CDR2 SNTAGT. There are 17 residues in the CDR3. The CDR3 region has the DNA TGTGCCAGCAGTGACTCGATAGCGGTGCCCTCCTACAATGAGCAGTTCTTC. As protein: CASSDSIAVPSYNEQFF.